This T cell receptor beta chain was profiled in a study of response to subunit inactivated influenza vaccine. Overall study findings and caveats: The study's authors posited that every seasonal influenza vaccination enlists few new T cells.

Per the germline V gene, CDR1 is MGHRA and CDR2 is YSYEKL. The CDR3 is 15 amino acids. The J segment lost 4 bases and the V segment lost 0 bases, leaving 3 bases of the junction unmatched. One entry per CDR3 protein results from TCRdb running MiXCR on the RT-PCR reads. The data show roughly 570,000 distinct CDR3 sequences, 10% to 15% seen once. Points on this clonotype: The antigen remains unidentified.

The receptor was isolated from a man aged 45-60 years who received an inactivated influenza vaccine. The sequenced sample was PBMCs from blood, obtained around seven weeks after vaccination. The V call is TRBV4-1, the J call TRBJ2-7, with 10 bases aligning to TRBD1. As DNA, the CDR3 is TGCGCCAGCAGCCAAGACGACAGGGGGCTGTACGAGCAGTACTTC. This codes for CASSQDDRGLYEQYF.